This TCR beta chain was captured in a study of control samples from healthy donors and cancer patients. This clone came up a few times. The CDR3 runs to 19 residues. The germline CDR1 and CDR2 sequences are KGHSH and LQKENI. Trimming took 4 bases from V and 0 from J; bases not matched to a gene: 18. Repertoires were generated with immunoSEQ multiplex PCR, while TCRdb's copy carries only in-frame clones and drops some. The sample consists of under 150,000 clones, around 87% of them appearing once. The sequence was collected from a man between 60 and 70 years old in good health. J is TRBJ2-7 and V is TRBV18; the match to TRBD1 covers 7 bases. Material: blood. The DNA for the CDR3 is TGTGCCAGCTCACACACGACCCGACCTACGGGACAGTACTCCTACGAGCAGTACTTC. It is translated as CASSHTTRPTGQYSYEQYF.